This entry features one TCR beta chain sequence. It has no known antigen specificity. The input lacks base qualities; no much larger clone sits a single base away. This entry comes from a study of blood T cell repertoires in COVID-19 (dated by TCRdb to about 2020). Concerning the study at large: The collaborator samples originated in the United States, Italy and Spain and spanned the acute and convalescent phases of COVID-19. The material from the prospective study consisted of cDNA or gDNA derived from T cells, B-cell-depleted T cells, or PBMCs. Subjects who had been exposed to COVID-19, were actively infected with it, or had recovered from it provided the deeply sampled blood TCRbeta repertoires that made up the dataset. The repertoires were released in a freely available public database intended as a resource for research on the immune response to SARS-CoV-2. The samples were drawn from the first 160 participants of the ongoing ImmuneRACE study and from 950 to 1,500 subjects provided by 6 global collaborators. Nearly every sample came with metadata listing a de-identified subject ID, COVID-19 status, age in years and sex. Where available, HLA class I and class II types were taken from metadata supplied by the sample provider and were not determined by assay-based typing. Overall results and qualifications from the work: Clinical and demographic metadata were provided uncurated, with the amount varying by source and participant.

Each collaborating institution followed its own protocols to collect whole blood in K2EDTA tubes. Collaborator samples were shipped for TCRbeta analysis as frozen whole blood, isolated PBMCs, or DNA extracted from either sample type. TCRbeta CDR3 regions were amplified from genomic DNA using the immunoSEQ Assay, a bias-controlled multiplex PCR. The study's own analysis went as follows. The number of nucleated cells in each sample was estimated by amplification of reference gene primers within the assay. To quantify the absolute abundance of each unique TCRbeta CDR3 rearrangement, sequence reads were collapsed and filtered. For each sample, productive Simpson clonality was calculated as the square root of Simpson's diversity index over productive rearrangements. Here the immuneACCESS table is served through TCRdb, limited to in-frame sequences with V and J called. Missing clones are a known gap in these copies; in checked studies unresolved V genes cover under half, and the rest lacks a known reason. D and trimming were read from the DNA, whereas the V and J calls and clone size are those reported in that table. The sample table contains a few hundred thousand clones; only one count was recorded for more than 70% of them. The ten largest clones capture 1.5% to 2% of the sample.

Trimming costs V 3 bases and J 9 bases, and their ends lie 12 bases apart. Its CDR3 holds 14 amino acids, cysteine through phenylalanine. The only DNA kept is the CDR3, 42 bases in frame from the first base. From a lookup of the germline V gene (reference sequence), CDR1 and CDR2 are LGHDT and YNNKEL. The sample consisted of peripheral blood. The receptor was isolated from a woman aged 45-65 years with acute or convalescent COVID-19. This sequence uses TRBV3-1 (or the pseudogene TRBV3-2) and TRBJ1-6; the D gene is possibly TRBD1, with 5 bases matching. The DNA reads TGTGCCAGCAGCCAGGCAGGGTGGCTTTCACCCCTCCACTTT. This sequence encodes CASSQAGWLSPLHF.